The present T cell receptor beta chain was sequenced within a study of control samples from healthy donors and cancer patients. Only in-frame clones appear in the TCRdb table, and some are missing; sequencing was by immunoSEQ multiplex PCR. The table includes 95,000 to 130,000 clones, over 85% detected once. Germline V gene sequence: CDR1 LGHNA, CDR2 YNFKEQ. CDR3 length equals 15 residues. V lost 7 bases and J 5 bases, leaving 17 bases between the germline ends. This TCR derives from a young man in good health. The sequencing input was blood. The chain couples TRBV4-2 to TRBJ2-2; D possibly corresponds to TRBD1 (7 bases). The DNA for the CDR3 is TGTGCCAGCACCACGGAGGGGACAGTTACCGGGGAGCTGTTTTTT. Its protein is CASTTEGTVTGELFF.